The rows below give T cell receptor beta chains drawn from one sample of a study of T cell changes during pregnancy in multiple sclerosis. The protocol was immunoSEQ multiplex PCR, while the TCRdb copy is restricted to in-frame clones and leaves out a portion. Here the sample spans about 36,000 clones, 91% being singletons. This specimen was CD4+ T cells from peripheral blood mononuclear cells, taken in the second trimester of pregnancy. The source is a female donor in good health, enrolled as a control in a pregnancy study. CDR3s include the opening cysteine and the closing phenylalanine or tryptophan. D genes are given only for firm matches. Only part of the rows carry a size: once, few, many, or a class if the clone is expanded.

d_call	v_call	clone_size	j_call	cdr3_nt	cdr3_aa
.	TRBV21-1	.	TRBJ2-1	TGTGCCAGCAGCATAAGGGACTCCCTAAATGAGCAGTTCTTC	CASSIRDSLNEQFF
.	TRBV19	medium-sized	TRBJ1-1	TGTGCCAGTAGTACCAAAACTCAGGGAACTGAAGCTTTCTTT	CASSTKTQGTEAFF
.	TRBV29-1	.	TRBJ1-1	TGCAGCGCCTCGACAGGCTCGAACACTGAAGCTTTCTTT	CSASTGSNTEAFF
.	TRBV6-5	medium-sized	TRBJ2-7	TGTGCCAGCAGTGCCGGGACTGGGACCTACGAGCAGTACTTC	CASSAGTGTYEQYF
TRBD1	TRBV28	.	TRBJ1-1	TGTGCCAGCAGTCACAGGGGTCCGAACACTGAAGCTTTCTTT	CASSHRGPNTEAFF
TRBD2	TRBV2	.	TRBJ2-2	TGTGCCAGCAGTGTGCAAGCGGGAGTTCCCGGGGAGCTGTTTTTT	CASSVQAGVPGELFF
.	TRBV5-1	once	TRBJ1-6	TGCGCCAGCAGCTTGACAAGGGGTAATTCACCCCTCCACTTT	CASSLTRGNSPLHF
.	TRBV28	.	TRBJ1-4	TGTGCCAGCGAGGGGGCAACTAATGAAAAACTGTTTTTT	CASEGATNEKLFF
.	TRBV6-1	once	TRBJ1-3	TGTGCCAGCAGTGAAGCGCTGAGGCCTGGAAACACCATATATTTT	CASSEALRPGNTIYF
.	TRBV6-1	.	TRBJ1-2	TGTGCCAGCAGCCGGGGAGGTTATGGCTACACCTTC	CASSRGGYGYTF
TRBD2	TRBV6-1	.	TRBJ2-7	TGTGCCAGCAGCGCCGGGACTAGCGGGAGAGAGAAGCAGTACTTC	CASSAGTSGREKQYF
.	TRBV30	.	TRBJ1-3	TGTGCCTGGAGTGGGGGGCCCCTCCTTGGAAACACCATATATTTT	CAWSGGPLLGNTIYF
.	TRBV16	.	TRBJ2-5	TGTGCCAGCAGCCAGACGGGGGAGACCCAGTACTTC	CASSQTGETQYF
.	TRBV10-2	.	TRBJ1-3	TGCGCCAGCAGTGAGTCGGACTTCGGGTTTATAAGAGGAAACACCATATATTTT	CASSESDFGFIRGNTIYF